These 16 T cell receptor beta chains share one sample of origin, sequenced in a study of blood T cell repertoires in COVID-19 (TCRdb year 2020). Libraries were constructed by the immunoSEQ multiplex PCR assay. TCRdb retrieved this table from immuneACCESS and kept in-frame rearrangements only. Not all clones are present; in checked studies, unresolved V genes account for under half, and no reason is known for the remainder. Here the sample has 150,000 to 200,000 clones; roughly 89% occur a single time. Jointly, the top ten make up around 6.6% of the sample. The sequencing sample was made of peripheral blood. The receptor set was obtained from a man aged 40-50 years with acute or convalescent COVID-19.

The chain employs TRBV6-4 and TRBJ2-3, with 9 positions matching TRBD1. The CDR3 is made up of 15 amino acids. V shed 3 bases and J 5 bases; nucleotides not matched to a gene: 6. Germline CDR1 and CDR2: MRHNA and SNTAGT. CDR3 in DNA: TGTGCCAGCAGTGAGGGGAGACAGGGGGGAGATACGCAGTATTTT. It codes for CASSEGRQGGDTQYF.

The chain recombines TRBV5-6 with TRBJ1-1; 7 nucleotides line up with TRBD1. The CDR3 is 17 residues long. The V gene's germline CDR1 is SGHDT and CDR2 YYEEEE. Germline trimming cut 0 bases from V and 1 base from J; bases unmatched to any gene: 9. CDR3 in amino acids: CASSLVWAQGKNTEAFF. CDR3 bases: TGTGCCAGCAGCTTGGTGTGGGCACAGGGGAAGAACACTGAAGCTTTCTTT.

The V and J genes are TRBV3-1 (or the pseudogene TRBV3-2) and TRBJ2-1; TRBD2 matches 11 bases. CDR3 size: 15 residues. Germline loops: CDR1 LGHDT, CDR2 YNNKEL (reference sequence). J gave up 5 bases and V 6 bases, and 6 bases lay outside the gene matches. The CDR3 loop reads CASSVAGGYDNEQFF. The CDR3 nucleotides read TGTGCCAGCAGTGTAGCGGGGGGGTACGACAATGAGCAGTTCTTC.

About this clone: Germline and junction disagree at one end, which may indicate a read error. The chain carries TRBV7-7 and TRBJ2-1; a weak D match, TRBD2 (6 bases). CDR3 length equals 15 residues. Germline V gene sequence: CDR1 SSHAT, CDR2 FNYEAQ (reference sequence). The DNA for the CDR3 is TGTGCTAGCAGCCGGGACTCACTCTCCTACAATGAGCAGTTCTTC. Translated: CASSRDSLSYNEQFF.

This clone was recorded once. V is TRBV6-2 or TRBV6-3 and J is TRBJ1-5; D call uncertain. The CDR3 loop spans 13 amino acids. Trimming stripped 0 bases from V and 4 bases from J, with 4 bases between. Germline V lookup: CDR1 MNHEY, CDR2 SVGEGT. The CDR3 protein is CASSYSRNQPQHF. The CDR3 coding sequence is TGTGCCAGCAGTTACTCGAGGAATCAGCCCCAGCATTTT.

Regarding this clone: Different DNA sequences within this sample yield the same CDR3. This chain uses TRBV5-1 with TRBJ1-5, with D possibly matching TRBD1 (5 bases). The CDR3 sequence is 14 residues long. V lost 0 bases and J 5 bases, leaving 9 bases between the germline ends. The germline gives CDR1 SGHRS, CDR2 YFSETQ. This CDR3 reads CASSLGQGDQPQHF. The CDR3 region has the DNA TGCGCCAGCAGCTTGGGGCAGGGTGATCAGCCCCAGCATTTT.

This clone was recorded only once. The chain recombines TRBV7-2 with TRBJ2-7; perhaps TRBD1 as D (5 bases). Germline-derived CDR1 and CDR2 are SGHTA and FQGNSA. This CDR3 has 14 residues. Trimming took 3 bases from V and 3 from J, leaving 12 bases between them. CDR3 loop: CASSLTTDNYEQYF. CDR3 DNA: TGTGCCAGCAGCTTGACGACAGATAACTACGAGCAGTACTTC.

Only a few counts were recorded for this clone. This chain connects TRBV28 to TRBJ1-1; unclear D gene. The CDR3 spans 17 residues. Germline V gives CDR1 MDHEN, CDR2 SYDVKM. Trimming removed 2 bases from V and 0 bases from J, with 16 bases in between. CDR3 bases: TGTGCCAGCAGTTTAATTGCGAGTCTCCGCATGAACACTGAAGCTTTCTTT. It is translated as CASSLIASLRMNTEAFF.

The gene calls are TRBV28 and TRBJ1-4; maybe TRBD1 (5 bases). Trimming took off 1 base at V and 5 bases at J, with 11 bases between the two ends. The CDR3 contains 15 residues. From germline, CDR1 is MDHEN and CDR2 SYDVKM. Here the CDR3 DNA reads TGTGCCAGCAGTTTATTCAGGGCTAACAATGAAAAACTGTTTTTT. Translated, it gives CASSLFRANNEKLFF. Full variable domain (rest looked up from reference TRBV28 and TRBJ1-4): DVKVTQSSRYLVKRTGEKVFLECVQDMDHENMFWYRQDPGLGLRLIYFSYDVKMKEKGDIPEGYSVSREKKERFSLILESASTNQTSMYLCASSLFRANNEKLFFGSGTQLSVL.

The chain couples TRBV11-2 to TRBJ2-2; D not resolved. The CDR3 totals 13 residues. V lost 3 bases and J 8 bases, leaving 10 bases between the germline ends. Germline lookup yields CDR1 SGHAT and CDR2 FQNNGV. The CDR3 DNA reads TGTGCCAGCAGCTTTAGCTCCGGAGGGGAGCTGTTTTTT. This translates into CASSFSSGGELFF.

This sequence joins TRBV29-1 and TRBJ2-7, with 9 bases that match TRBD2. The germline CDR1 and CDR2 sequences are SQVTM and ANQGSEA. With V trimmed by 4 bases and J by 0 bases, 7 bases remained unmatched. The length of the CDR3 is 15 residues. The CDR3 region has the DNA TGCAGCGTTGTGAGGCTAGCGGGGATCTCCTACGAGCAGTACTTC. Translated: CSVVRLAGISYEQYF.

The J gene is TRBJ1-2, the V gene TRBV13, with D uncertain. Per germline, CDR1 PRHDT and CDR2 FYEKMQ (reference sequence). CDR3 length: 12 residues. V was clipped by 4 bases and J by 4 bases, with 7 bases between them. The CDR3 DNA reads as TGTGCCAGCAGCTCCGAGATCTATGGCTACACCTTC. This gives the protein CASSSEIYGYTF.

This chain uses TRBV2 with TRBJ2-5; no reliable D call. Trimming took off 6 bases at V and 5 bases at J, with 16 bases between the two ends. Germline CDR1 reads SNHLY; CDR2 reads FYNNEI. The length of the CDR3 is 14 residues. As DNA, the CDR3 is TGTGCCAGCAGAACCTACAGAGATTCGGAGACCCAGTACTTC. The encoded protein is CASRTYRDSETQYF.

The V gene is TRBV19, the J gene TRBJ2-1, with 12 bases lining up with TRBD2. From germline, CDR1 is LNHDA and CDR2 SQIVND (reference sequence). Trimming at V came to 0 bases and at J to 10 bases, leaving 7 bases not matched to a gene. CDR3 size: 16 residues. CDR3 sequence (DNA): TGTGCCAGTAGTATAGACCCTAGCGGGGGGGCCGGGGAGCAGTTCTTC. Amino acids: CASSIDPSGGAGEQFF. Full variable domain (rest looked up from reference TRBV19 and TRBJ2-1): DGGITQSPKYLFRKEGQNVTLSCEQNLNHDAMYWYRQDPGQGLRLIYYSQIVNDFQKGDIAEGYSVSREKKESFPLTVTSAQKNPTAFYLCASSIDPSGGAGEQFFGPGTRLTVL.

The gene calls are TRBV9 and TRBJ2-2; 10 bases are shared with TRBD2. The germline gives CDR1 SGDLS, CDR2 YYNGEE. The trim removed 0 bases at V and 4 bases at J, leaving 3 bases unmatched. The CDR3 has 16 amino acids. The CDR3 sequence: CASSVGSGGATGELFF. The CDR3 bases are TGTGCCAGCAGCGTAGGGAGCGGGGGGGCCACCGGGGAGCTGTTTTTT.

Only one count was recorded for this clone. The V gene is TRBV19, the J gene TRBJ1-5; TRBD1 might be the D (5 bases). The CDR3 loop spans 15 amino acids. V gave up 4 bases and J gave up 0 bases, with 10 bases separating them. Germline V gene lookup returns CDR1 LNHDA and CDR2 SQIVND (reference sequence). The CDR3 sequence: CASSRGEYSNQPQHF. The CDR3 nucleotides read TGTGCCAGTAGTAGGGGGGAATATAGCAATCAGCCCCAGCATTTT.